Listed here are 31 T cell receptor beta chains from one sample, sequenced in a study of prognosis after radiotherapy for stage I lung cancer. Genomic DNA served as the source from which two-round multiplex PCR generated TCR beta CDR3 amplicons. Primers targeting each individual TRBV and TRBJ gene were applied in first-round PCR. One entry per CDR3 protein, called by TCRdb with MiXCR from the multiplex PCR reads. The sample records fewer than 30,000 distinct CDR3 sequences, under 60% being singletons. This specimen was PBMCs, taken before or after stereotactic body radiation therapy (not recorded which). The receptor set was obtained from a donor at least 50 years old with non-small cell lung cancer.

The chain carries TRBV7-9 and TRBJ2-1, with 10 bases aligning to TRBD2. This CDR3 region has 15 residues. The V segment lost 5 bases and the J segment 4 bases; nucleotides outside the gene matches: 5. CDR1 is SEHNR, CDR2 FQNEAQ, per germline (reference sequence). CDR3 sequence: CASSHPSGSYNEQFF. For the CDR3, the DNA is TGTGCCAGCAGCCACCCTAGCGGGAGTTACAATGAGCAGTTCTTC.

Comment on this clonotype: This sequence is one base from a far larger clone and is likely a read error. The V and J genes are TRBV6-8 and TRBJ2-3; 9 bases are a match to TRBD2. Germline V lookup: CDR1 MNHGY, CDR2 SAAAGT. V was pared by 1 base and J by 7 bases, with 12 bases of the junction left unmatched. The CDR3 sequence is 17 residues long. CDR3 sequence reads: CASSYFGGGGATYTQYF. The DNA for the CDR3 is TGTGCCAGCAGTTACTTCGGTGGCGGGGGGGCGACATATACGCAGTATTTT.

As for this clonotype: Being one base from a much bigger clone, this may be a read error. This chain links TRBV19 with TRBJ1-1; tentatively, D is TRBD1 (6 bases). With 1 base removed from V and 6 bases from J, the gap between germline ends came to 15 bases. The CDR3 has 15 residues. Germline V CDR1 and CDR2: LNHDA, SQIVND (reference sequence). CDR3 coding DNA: TGTGCCAGTAGTATAGGGGCGGGGGCGTGCGCTGAAGCTTTCTTT. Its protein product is CASSIGAGACAEAFF.

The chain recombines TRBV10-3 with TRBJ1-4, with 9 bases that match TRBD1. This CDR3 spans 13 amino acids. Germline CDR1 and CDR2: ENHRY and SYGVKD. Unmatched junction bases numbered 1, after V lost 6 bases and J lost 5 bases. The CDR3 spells CAIRGQGNEKLFF. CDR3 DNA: TGTGCCATCAGAGGACAGGGGAATGAAAAACTGTTTTTT.

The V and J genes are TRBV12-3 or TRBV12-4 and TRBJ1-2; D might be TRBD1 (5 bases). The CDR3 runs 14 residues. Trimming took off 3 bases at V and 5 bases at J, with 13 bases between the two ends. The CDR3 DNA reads TGTGCCAGCAGTTTGGGGACGACTCGTTATGGCTACACCTTC. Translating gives CASSLGTTRYGYTF.

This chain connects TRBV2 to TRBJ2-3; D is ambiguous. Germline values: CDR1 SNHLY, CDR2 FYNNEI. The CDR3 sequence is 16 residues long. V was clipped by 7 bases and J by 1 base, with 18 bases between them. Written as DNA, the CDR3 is TGTGCCAGCACCGACGGGCAATGGGGTGGCACAGATACGCAGTATTTT. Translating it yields CASTDGQWGGTDTQYF.

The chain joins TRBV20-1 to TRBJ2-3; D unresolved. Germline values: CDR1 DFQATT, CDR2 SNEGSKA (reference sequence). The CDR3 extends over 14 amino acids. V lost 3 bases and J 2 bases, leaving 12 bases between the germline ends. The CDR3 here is CSARIYSNTDTQYF. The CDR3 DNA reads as TGCAGTGCTAGGATCTACAGTAACACAGATACGCAGTATTTT.

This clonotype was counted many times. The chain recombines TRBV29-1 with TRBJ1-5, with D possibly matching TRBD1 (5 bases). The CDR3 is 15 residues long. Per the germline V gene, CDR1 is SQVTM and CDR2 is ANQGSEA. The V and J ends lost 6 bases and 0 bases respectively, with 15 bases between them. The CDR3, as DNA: TGCAGCGTGCGGGCTGGGGGGTCTAGCAATCAGCCCCAGCATTTT. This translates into CSVRAGGSSNQPQHF.

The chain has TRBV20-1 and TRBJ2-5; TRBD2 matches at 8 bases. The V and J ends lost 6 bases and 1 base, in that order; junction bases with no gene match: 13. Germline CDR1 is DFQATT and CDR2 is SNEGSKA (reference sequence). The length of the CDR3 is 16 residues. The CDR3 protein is CSARLTSGKTQETQYF. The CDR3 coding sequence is TGCAGTGCCCGCCTAACTAGCGGCAAAACCCAAGAGACCCAGTACTTC.

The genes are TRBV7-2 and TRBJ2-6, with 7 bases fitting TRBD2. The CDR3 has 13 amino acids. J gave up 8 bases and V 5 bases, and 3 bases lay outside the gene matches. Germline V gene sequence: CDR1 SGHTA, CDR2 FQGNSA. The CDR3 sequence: CASSRGVTNVLTF. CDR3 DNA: TGTGCCAGCAGCCGGGGGGTTACCAACGTCCTGACTTTC.

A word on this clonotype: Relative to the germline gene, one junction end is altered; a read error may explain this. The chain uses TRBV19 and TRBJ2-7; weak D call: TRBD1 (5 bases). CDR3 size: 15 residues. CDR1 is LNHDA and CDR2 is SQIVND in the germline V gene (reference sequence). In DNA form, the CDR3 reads TGTGCCAGTCGCAATTCAGATAGGGGCACTTACGATCAGTACTTC. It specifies CASRNSDRGTYDQYF.

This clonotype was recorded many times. In DNA, the CDR3 is TGTGCCAGCAGCCACCCTCCAGGGAGAGAGACCCAGTACTTC. It codes for CASSHPPGRETQYF. V and J are TRBV3-1 and TRBJ2-5; TRBD1 or TRBD2 may be the D gene (5 bases each). V was cut by 3 bases and J by 4 bases, with 12 bases left in between. The CDR3 is made up of 14 amino acids. Germline CDR1 reads LGHDT; CDR2 reads YNNKEL (reference sequence).

CDR3 protein: CASGGRGKLFF. CDR3 nucleotide sequence: TGCGCCAGCGGGGGGAGAGGAAAACTGTTTTTT. The chain uses TRBV4-1 and TRBJ1-4; a weak D match, TRBD1 (5 bases). The ends were cut back, 8 bases at V and 10 bases at J, with 11 bases in the middle. Germline V gene sequence: CDR1 MGHRA, CDR2 YSYEKL. The CDR3 sequence is 11 residues long.

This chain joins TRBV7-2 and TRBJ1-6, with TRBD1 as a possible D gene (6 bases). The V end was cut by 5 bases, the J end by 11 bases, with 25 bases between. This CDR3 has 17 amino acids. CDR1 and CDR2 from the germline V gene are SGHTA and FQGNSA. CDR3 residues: CASSIGQTRRGTAPLHF. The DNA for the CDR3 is TGTGCCAGCAGCATTGGACAGACCCGCCGAGGTACAGCACCCCTCCACTTT.

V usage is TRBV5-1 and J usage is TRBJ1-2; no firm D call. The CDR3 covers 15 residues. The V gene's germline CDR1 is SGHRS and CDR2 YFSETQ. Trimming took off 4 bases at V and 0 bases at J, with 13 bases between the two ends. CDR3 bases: TGCGCCAGCAGCCAATTGGCCACAGCTAACTATGGCTACACCTTC. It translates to CASSQLATANYGYTF.

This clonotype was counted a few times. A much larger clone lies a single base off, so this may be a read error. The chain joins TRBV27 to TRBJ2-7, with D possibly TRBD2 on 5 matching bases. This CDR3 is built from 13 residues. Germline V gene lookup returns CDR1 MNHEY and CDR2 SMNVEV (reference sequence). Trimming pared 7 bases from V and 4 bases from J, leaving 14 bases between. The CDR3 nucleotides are TGTGCCAGCATGGTCGGGATTGTGTACGAGCAGTACTTC. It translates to CASMVGIVYEQYF.

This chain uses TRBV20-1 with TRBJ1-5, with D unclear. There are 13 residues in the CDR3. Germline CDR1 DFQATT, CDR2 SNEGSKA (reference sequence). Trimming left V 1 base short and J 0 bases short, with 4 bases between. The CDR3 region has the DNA TGCAGTGCTAGAGGGGATAGCAATCAGCCCCAGCATTTT. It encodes CSARGDSNQPQHF.

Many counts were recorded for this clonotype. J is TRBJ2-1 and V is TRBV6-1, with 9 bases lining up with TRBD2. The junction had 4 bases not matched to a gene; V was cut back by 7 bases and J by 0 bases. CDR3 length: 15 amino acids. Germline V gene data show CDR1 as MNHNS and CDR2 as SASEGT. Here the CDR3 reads CASKLSGSSYNEQFF. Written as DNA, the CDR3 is TGTGCCAGCAAACTTAGCGGGAGCTCCTACAATGAGCAGTTCTTC.

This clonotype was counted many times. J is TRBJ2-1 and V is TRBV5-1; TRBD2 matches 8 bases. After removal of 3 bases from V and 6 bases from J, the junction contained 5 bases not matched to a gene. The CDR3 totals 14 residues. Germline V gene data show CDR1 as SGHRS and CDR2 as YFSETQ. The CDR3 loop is CASSYAGGPNEQFF. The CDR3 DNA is TGCGCCAGCAGCTACGCGGGAGGACCCAATGAGCAGTTCTTC.

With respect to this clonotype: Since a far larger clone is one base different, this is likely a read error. As DNA, the CDR3 is TGTGCCATCAGTTACTCGGACAGTTCGGATGGCTACACCTTC. It is translated as CAISYSDSSDGYTF. This sequence joins TRBV6-6 and TRBJ1-2, with a weak D call TRBD1 (6 bases). Germline assignment: CDR1 MNHNY and CDR2 SVGAGI (reference sequence). The CDR3 runs to 14 residues.

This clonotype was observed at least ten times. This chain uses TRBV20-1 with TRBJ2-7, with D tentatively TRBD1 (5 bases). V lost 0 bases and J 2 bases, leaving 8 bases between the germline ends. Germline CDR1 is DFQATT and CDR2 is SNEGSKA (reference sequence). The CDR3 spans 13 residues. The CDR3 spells CSARDQGTYEQYF. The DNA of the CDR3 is TGCAGTGCTAGAGATCAGGGAACCTACGAGCAGTACTTC.

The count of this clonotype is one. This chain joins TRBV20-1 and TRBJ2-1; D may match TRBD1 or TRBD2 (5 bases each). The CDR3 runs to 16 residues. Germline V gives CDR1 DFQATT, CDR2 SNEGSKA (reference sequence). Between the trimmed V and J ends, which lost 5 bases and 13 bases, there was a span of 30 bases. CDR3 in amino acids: CSAQTQGVLILMPQFF. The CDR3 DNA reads TGCAGTGCTCAGACGCAGGGAGTGCTGATTTTAATGCCTCAGTTCTTC.

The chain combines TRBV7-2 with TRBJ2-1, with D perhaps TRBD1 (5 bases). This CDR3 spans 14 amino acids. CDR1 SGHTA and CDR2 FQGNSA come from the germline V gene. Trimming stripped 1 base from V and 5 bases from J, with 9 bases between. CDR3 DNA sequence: TGTGCCAGCAGCTTAGGCGACAGTCACAATGAGCAGTTCTTC. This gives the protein CASSLGDSHNEQFF.

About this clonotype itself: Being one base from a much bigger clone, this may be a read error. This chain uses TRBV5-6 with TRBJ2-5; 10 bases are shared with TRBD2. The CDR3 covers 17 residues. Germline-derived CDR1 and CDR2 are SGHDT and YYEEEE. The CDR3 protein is CASSLAISGGAEETHYF. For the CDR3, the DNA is TGTGCCAGCAGCTTGGCCATAAGCGGGGGGGCAGAAGAGACCCATTACTTC.

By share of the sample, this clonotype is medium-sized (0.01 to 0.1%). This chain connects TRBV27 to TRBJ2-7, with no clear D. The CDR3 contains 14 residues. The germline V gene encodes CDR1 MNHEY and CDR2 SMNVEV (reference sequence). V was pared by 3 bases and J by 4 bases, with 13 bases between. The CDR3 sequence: CASSFDRYSYEQYF. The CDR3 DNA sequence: TGTGCCAGCAGTTTTGACCGTTATTCGTACGAGCAGTACTTC.

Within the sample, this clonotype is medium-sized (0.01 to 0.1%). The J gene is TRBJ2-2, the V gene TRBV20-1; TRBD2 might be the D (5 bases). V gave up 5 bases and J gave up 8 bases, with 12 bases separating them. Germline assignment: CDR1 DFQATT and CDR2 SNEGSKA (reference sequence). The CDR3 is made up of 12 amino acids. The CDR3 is CSALDVAGELFF. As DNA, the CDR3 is TGCAGTGCTTTAGACGTAGCGGGGGAGCTGTTTTTT.

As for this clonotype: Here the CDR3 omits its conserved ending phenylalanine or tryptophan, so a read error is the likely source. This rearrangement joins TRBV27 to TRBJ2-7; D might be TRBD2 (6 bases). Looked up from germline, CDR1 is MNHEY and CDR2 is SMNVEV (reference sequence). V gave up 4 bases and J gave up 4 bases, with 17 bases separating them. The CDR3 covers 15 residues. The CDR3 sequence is CASSYIADGLYEQYS. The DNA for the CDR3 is TGTGCCAGCAGTTATATAGCGGATGGATTATACGAGCAGTACTCC.

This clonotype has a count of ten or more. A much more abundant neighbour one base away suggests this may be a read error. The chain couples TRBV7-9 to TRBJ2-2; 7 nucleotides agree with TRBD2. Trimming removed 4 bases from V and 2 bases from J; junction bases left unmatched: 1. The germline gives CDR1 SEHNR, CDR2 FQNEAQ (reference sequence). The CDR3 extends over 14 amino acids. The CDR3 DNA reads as TGTGCCAGCAGCTCTAGCGGAAACACCGGGGAGCTGTTTTTT. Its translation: CASSSSGNTGELFF.

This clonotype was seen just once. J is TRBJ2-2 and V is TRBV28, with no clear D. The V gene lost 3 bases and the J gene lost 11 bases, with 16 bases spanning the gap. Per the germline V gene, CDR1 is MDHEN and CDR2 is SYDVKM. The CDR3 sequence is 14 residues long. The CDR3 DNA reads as TGTGCCAGCAGTTTTTCCAGGAACACCTGTGAGCTGTTTTTT. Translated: CASSFSRNTCELFF.

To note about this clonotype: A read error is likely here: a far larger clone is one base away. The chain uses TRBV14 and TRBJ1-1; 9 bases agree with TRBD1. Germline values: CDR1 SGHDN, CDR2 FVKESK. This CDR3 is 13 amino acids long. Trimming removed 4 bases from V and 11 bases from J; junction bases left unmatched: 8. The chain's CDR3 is CASSPVGQGWAFF. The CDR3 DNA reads TGTGCCAGCAGCCCGGTGGGACAGGGTTGGGCTTTCTTT.

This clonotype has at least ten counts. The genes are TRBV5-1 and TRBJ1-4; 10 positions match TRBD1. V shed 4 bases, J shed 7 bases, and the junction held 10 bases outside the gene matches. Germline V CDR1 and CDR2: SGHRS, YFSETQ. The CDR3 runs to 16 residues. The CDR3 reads CASSPRQGASSEKLFF. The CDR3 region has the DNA TGCGCCAGCAGCCCTCGACAGGGGGCATCCAGTGAAAAACTGTTTTTT.